This is a list of T cell receptor beta chains from one sample in a study of T cell responses to AZD1222 COVID-19 vaccine. TCRdb's copy holds only in-frame clones and misses some; the assay was immunoSEQ multiplex PCR. Altogether approximately 75,000 clones are present, around 90% being singletons, with the ten largest covering approximately 1.4%. Sequences were derived from peripheral blood, sampled 28 days after the second AZD1222 dose. These receptors originate from an adult who received the AZD1222 COVID-19 vaccine. Both conserved end residues are trimmed from each CDR3. For some rows the clone size is stated as once, few or many, or as a class when expanded; others skip it.

abundance: .
v_gene: TRBV3-1/TRBV3-2
CDR3aa: ASSQAGHSYEQY

abundance: .
v_gene: TRBV5-4
CDR3aa: ASSNLDRANTEAF

abundance: .
v_gene: TRBV6-6
CDR3aa: ASSTGLGGMNTEAF

abundance: .
v_gene: TRBV18
CDR3aa: ASSPPGDAYEQY

abundance: .
v_gene: TRBV6-5
CDR3aa: ASSYLQGNTEAF

abundance: .
v_gene: TRBV25-1
CDR3aa: ASSEYSGVGYT

abundance: .
v_gene: TRBV7-9
CDR3aa: ASSSWTRGSVGIQY

abundance: .
v_gene: TRBV5-1
CDR3aa: ASSLVPDTTEAF

abundance: .
v_gene: TRBV18
CDR3aa: ASSPRDGGELF

abundance: .
v_gene: TRBV30
CDR3aa: AWSMRDRVYTYSNQPQH

abundance: .
v_gene: TRBV2
CDR3aa: ASGMEGRYGYT

abundance: .
v_gene: TRBV5-1
CDR3aa: ASSFGTGGPDTQY

abundance: .
v_gene: TRBV27
CDR3aa: ASSPKAGSYEQY

abundance: .
v_gene: TRBV3-1/TRBV3-2
CDR3aa: ASTRPQARNEQF

abundance: few
v_gene: TRBV3-1/TRBV3-2
CDR3aa: ASSPGGTEAF

abundance: .
v_gene: TRBV12-3/TRBV12-4
CDR3aa: ASSKDRNYGYT

abundance: once
v_gene: TRBV3-1/TRBV3-2
CDR3aa: ASSQDSYYYGYT

abundance: .
v_gene: TRBV7-9
CDR3aa: ASSPRTSGGFTDTQY

abundance: .
v_gene: TRBV6-1
CDR3aa: ASSEYTVSNQPQH

abundance: .
v_gene: TRBV2
CDR3aa: ASRTGTSGYEQY

abundance: .
v_gene: TRBV7-6
CDR3aa: ASSLGDTGTGTEQF

abundance: .
v_gene: TRBV18
CDR3aa: ASSPTTGWQETQY

abundance: .
v_gene: TRBV5-5
CDR3aa: ASSLGEGAGFTDTQY

abundance: .
v_gene: TRBV9
CDR3aa: ASSVAGDRSSYEQY

abundance: .
v_gene: TRBV7-9
CDR3aa: ASSPTADTQY

abundance: .
v_gene: TRBV5-6
CDR3aa: ASSLLSGENQPQH

abundance: .
v_gene: TRBV9
CDR3aa: ASSVEASGGAYEQY

abundance: .
v_gene: TRBV2
CDR3aa: ASSDGTGLRAF

abundance: .
v_gene: TRBV5-1
CDR3aa: ASSLRGERSSPLH

abundance: .
v_gene: TRBV2
CDR3aa: ASSFQGGNTEAF

abundance: .
v_gene: TRBV6-5
CDR3aa: ASSSTVKGGGEKLF

abundance: .
v_gene: TRBV5-4
CDR3aa: ASSPGGRGEKLF

abundance: .
v_gene: TRBV3-1/TRBV3-2
CDR3aa: ASSRTGWLF

abundance: .
v_gene: TRBV7-9
CDR3aa: ASSLWLAGTSEQY

abundance: .
v_gene: TRBV7-9
CDR3aa: ASSGNSPLH

abundance: .
v_gene: TRBV6-1
CDR3aa: ASSEGPLSYEQY

abundance: .
v_gene: TRBV5-1
CDR3aa: ASSLNPGLNTDTQY

abundance: .
v_gene: TRBV7-8
CDR3aa: ASSPRQGASYNSPLH

abundance: .
v_gene: TRBV14
CDR3aa: ASSREVGELF

abundance: .
v_gene: TRBV28
CDR3aa: ASRTFGGLGSYNSPLH

abundance: once
v_gene: TRBV11-1
CDR3aa: ASSLGGTFAYEQY

abundance: .
v_gene: TRBV3-1/TRBV3-2
CDR3aa: ASSQDGGVTEAF

abundance: .
v_gene: TRBV19
CDR3aa: ASKAGNGADTQY

abundance: .
v_gene: TRBV28
CDR3aa: ASSLKSLETQY

abundance: .
v_gene: TRBV5-1
CDR3aa: ASSNRDSLEAF